These T cell receptor beta chains were read from a single sample in a study of blood T cell repertoires in COVID-19. Data came from immunoSEQ multiplex PCR; TCRdb stores just in-frame clones and leaves some out. The sample gives around 160,000 clones, roughly 80% of which show up once; 38% is in the top ten. Sequencing was carried out using peripheral blood. These TCRs come from a human donor in a cohort sampled during active COVID-19. CDR3s include the opening cysteine and the closing phenylalanine or tryptophan. The D gene is left open where the match is weak. Some rows mark clone size as missing; the rest say once, few, many or name a class of expanded clone.

TRBD1	.	14	TRBJ2-2	TRBV2	CASSRDRGIGELFF	TGTGCCAGCAGTAGGGACAGGGGAATCGGGGAGCTGTTTTTT
TRBD1	.	13	TRBJ1-2	TRBV11-3	CASSRDSRYGYTF	TGTGCCAGCAGCCGGGACAGCCGCTATGGCTACACCTTC
.	.	15	TRBJ2-2	TRBV11-2	CASSLEGVAPGELFF	TGTGCCAGCAGCTTAGAGGGTGTAGCCCCCGGGGAGCTGTTTTTT
TRBD2	few	20	TRBJ2-5	TRBV5-1	CASSLASPSGGPYKSETQYF	TGCGCCAGCAGCTTGGCCTCTCCTAGCGGGGGGCCTTATAAGAGTGAGACCCAGTACTTC
.	few	12	TRBJ1-1	TRBV5-1	CASSLTDTEAFF	TGCGCCAGCAGCTTGACAGACACTGAAGCTTTCTTT
.	.	14	TRBJ1-2	TRBV19	CASQKRGALNGYTF	TGTGCCAGCCAAAAACGGGGGGCGCTTAATGGCTACACCTTC
.	many	15	TRBJ2-7	TRBV5-6	CASSQQGLRTYEQYF	TGTGCCAGCAGTCAGCAGGGTTTGCGGACCTACGAGCAGTACTTC
TRBD2	.	14	TRBJ2-5	TRBV14	CASSPGTSRETQYF	TGTGCCAGCAGCCCAGGGACTAGCAGAGAGACCCAGTACTTC
TRBD1	.	16	TRBJ1-6	TRBV4-3	CASSQDPDRGRSPLHF	TGCGCCAGCAGCCAAGATCCGGACAGGGGTCGTTCACCCCTCCACTTT
.	.	14	TRBJ1-2	TRBV30	CAWSLDWGGSGYTF	TGTGCCTGGAGCCTCGATTGGGGGGGCAGCGGCTACACCTTC
TRBD2	.	17	TRBJ2-2	TRBV4-3	CASSQGTGTTFTGELFF	TGCGCCAGCAGCCAAGGGACGGGGACTACTTTCACCGGGGAGCTGTTTTTT
.	.	16	TRBJ2-1	TRBV4-2	CASRPLPLRHQGEQFF	TGTGCCAGCAGGCCACTACCTTTAAGACATCAGGGTGAGCAGTTCTTC
.	few	17	TRBJ1-2	TRBV5-6	CASSLAWEMRTNYGYTF	TGTGCCAGCAGCTTGGCCTGGGAGATGAGAACTAACTATGGCTACACCTTC
.	.	15	TRBJ2-3	TRBV7-2	CASSPRGAGTDTQYF	TGTGCCAGCAGCCCACGTGGGGCTGGGACAGATACGCAGTATTTT
.	.	15	TRBJ2-1	TRBV5-1	CASSLRGTPYNEQFF	TGCGCCAGCAGCTTGAGGGGGACCCCCTACAATGAGCAGTTCTTC
TRBD1	.	14	TRBJ1-1	TRBV5-1	CASSLRQGNTEAFF	TGCGCCAGCAGCTTGAGACAGGGCAACACTGAAGCTTTCTTT
.	.	15	TRBJ2-3	TRBV5-5	CASSLFRGDTDTQYF	TGTGCCAGCAGCTTGTTCAGGGGTGATACAGATACGCAGTATTTT
.	.	15	TRBJ1-3	TRBV28	CASSLDTRSGNTIYF	TGTGCCAGCAGTTTAGACACGCGCTCTGGAAACACCATATATTTT
.	.	12	TRBJ1-1	TRBV6-5	CASSSPGSEAFF	TGTGCCAGCAGTTCGCCAGGGTCTGAAGCTTTCTTT
.	.	13	TRBJ2-7	TRBV6-5	CASSRKGVDEQYF	TGTGCCAGCAGCCGAAAGGGGGTCGACGAGCAGTACTTC
.	.	13	TRBJ1-1	TRBV6-5	CASTHWAAAEAFF	TGTGCCAGCACCCACTGGGCAGCGGCTGAAGCTTTCTTT
.	.	12	TRBJ2-1	TRBV11-2	CASRFSGNEQFF	TGTGCCAGCAGGTTTTCGGGAAATGAGCAGTTCTTC
TRBD2	.	16	TRBJ2-2	TRBV4-3	CASSPGTSGVAGELFF	TGCGCCAGCAGCCCGGGGACTAGCGGGGTCGCCGGGGAGCTGTTTTTT
.	.	12	TRBJ2-5	TRBV29-1	CSVGGGIETQYF	TGCAGCGTTGGAGGTGGTATTGAGACCCAGTACTTC
TRBD1	.	16	TRBJ2-7	TRBV5-1	CASSFSTRDSTYEQYF	TGCGCCAGCAGCTTTTCTACCCGGGACAGCACCTACGAGCAGTACTTC
TRBD1	.	16	TRBJ2-1	TRBV4-3	CASSQLLGTAYNEQFF	TGCGCCAGCAGCCAGCTCCTCGGGACAGCGTACAATGAGCAGTTCTTC
TRBD2	.	13	TRBJ2-7	TRBV6-5	CASSRGGGNEQYF	TGTGCCAGTTCACGTGGGGGGGGAAACGAGCAGTACTTC
.	few	13	TRBJ1-2	TRBV6-1	CASSDGGGYGYTF	TGTGCCAGCAGTGATGGGGGGGGCTATGGCTACACCTTC
.	.	14	TRBJ2-7	TRBV25-1	CASSQGGKNYEQYF	TGTGCCAGCAGCCAAGGCGGGAAGAACTACGAGCAGTACTTC
.	.	11	TRBJ1-2	TRBV20-1	CSARQGYGYTF	TGCAGTGCTAGACAGGGATATGGCTACACCTTC
.	once	14	TRBJ2-1	TRBV19	CASSSRLEYNEQFF	TGTGCCAGTAGTTCGCGACTGGAATACAATGAGCAGTTCTTC
TRBD1	.	14	TRBJ1-4	TRBV5-1	CASRSGQGREKLFF	TGCGCCAGCAGATCTGGACAGGGTAGAGAAAAACTGTTTTTT
TRBD2	.	13	TRBJ2-1	TRBV7-2	CASSFQGREGQFF	TGTGCCAGCAGCTTCCAGGGCAGGGAGGGGCAGTTCTTC
TRBD2	.	15	TRBJ2-1	TRBV5-1	CASSSLAGGNNEQFF	TGCGCCAGCAGCTCACTAGCGGGGGGTAACAATGAGCAGTTCTTC
TRBD1	few	15	TRBJ1-2	TRBV18	CASSPGTGIVDGYTF	TGTGCCAGCTCACCAGGGACAGGGATCGTCGATGGCTACACCTTC
TRBD1	.	14	TRBJ2-5	TRBV7-2	CASSSRDSQETQYF	TGTGCCAGCAGCTCCCGGGACAGCCAAGAGACCCAGTACTTC
.	.	13	TRBJ2-5	TRBV7-2	CASSPWTEETQYF	TGTGCCAGCAGTCCATGGACAGAAGAGACCCAGTACTTC
.	once	15	TRBJ2-3	TRBV5-1	CASSFWLTSTDTQYF	TGCGCCAGCAGCTTTTGGCTGACTAGCACAGATACGCAGTATTTT
TRBD1	.	15	TRBJ1-4	TRBV15	CATSRERTGGEKLFF	TGTGCCACCAGCAGGGAGAGGACAGGCGGTGAAAAACTGTTTTTT
.	.	12	TRBJ1-2	TRBV6-5	CASSLAGHGYTF	TGTGCCAGCAGCCTCGCGGGCCATGGCTACACCTTC
TRBD1	few	16	TRBJ1-4	TRBV5-4	CASSQTGGSTNEKLFF	TGTGCCAGCAGTCAGACAGGGGGTTCGACTAATGAAAAACTGTTTTTT
.	.	13	TRBJ1-5	TRBV21-1	CASSGRQGQPQHF	TGTGCCAGCAGTGGGAGACAGGGGCAGCCCCAGCATTTT
.	.	12	TRBJ1-2	TRBV6-2/TRBV6-3	CASSYSGYGYTF	TGTGCCAGCAGTTATTCAGGCTATGGCTACACCTTC
.	.	11	TRBJ1-1	TRBV11-3	CASSKGAEAFF	TGTGCCAGCAGCAAAGGGGCTGAAGCTTTCTTT
.	.	13	TRBJ1-4	TRBV5-1	CASSLPGREKLFF	TGCGCCAGCAGCTTGCCCGGGAGGGAAAAACTGTTTTTT
TRBD1	.	12	TRBJ1-1	TRBV19	CASSIDRGGTFF	TGTGCCAGTAGTATCGACAGGGGTGGGACTTTCTTT
TRBD1	.	17	TRBJ1-5	TRBV9	CASGSDRRGDSNQPQHF	TGTGCCAGCGGCTCGGACAGGCGAGGGGATAGCAATCAGCCCCAGCATTTT
TRBD2	.	15	TRBJ2-7	TRBV30	CAWSSASGAPYEQYF	TGTGCCTGGAGTTCAGCTAGCGGGGCCCCCTACGAGCAGTACTTC
.	.	17	TRBJ2-3	TRBV14	CASSQKPLSPSTDTQYF	TGTGCCAGCAGCCAAAAGCCCCTGAGTCCTAGCACAGATACGCAGTATTTT
.	.	16	TRBJ2-7	TRBV13	CASSLDPQIRSYEQYF	TGTGCCAGCAGCTTAGATCCACAAATCCGCTCCTACGAGCAGTACTTC
TRBD1	.	15	TRBJ2-7	TRBV11-2	CASSSDRVSSAEQYF	TGTGCCAGCAGCTCAGACAGGGTGAGCTCTGCCGAGCAGTACTTC
.	.	14	TRBJ1-4	TRBV2	CASSQRGFSEKLFF	TGTGCCAGCAGCCAACGGGGTTTCAGTGAAAAACTGTTTTTT